This TCR beta chain derives from a study of tumor-infiltrating lymphocytes in primary liver carcinoma. Study context: Stage T1-T3 N0M0 tumors spanned roughly 4.2 to 11 cm. Study-wide results and limits: CD8+ and CD4+ repertoires went uncompared, the samples being bulk unsorted.

Blood RNA originated from unsorted whole blood, with germline DNA additionally extracted. Of note for this clonotype: Its antigen is currently unknown.

The CDR3 is 11 residues long. V was cut by 7 bases and J by 3 bases, with 7 bases left in between. The germline gives CDR1 LNHDA, CDR2 SQIVND (reference sequence). TCR beta cDNA was prepared out of around 460 ng total RNA by means of a constant-region primer. Three nested multiplex PCR rounds of slightly modified ARM-PCR generated TCR beta libraries. The two initial PCR rounds, around 10 cycles each, used TRBV1-TRBV30 forward and C-beta reverse primers. In TCRdb, the multiplex PCR reads were re-called with MiXCR into one record per CDR3 protein. The table has 150,000 to 200,000 distinct CDR3 sequences, 65% seen once.

The rearrangement joins TRBV19 to TRBJ2-7; D not certain. Sequencing was carried out using peripheral blood. This clonotype originated in a woman aged 55-69 years with primary liver carcinoma and hepatitis B virus infection. CDR3 loop: CASTDGYEQYF. CDR3 in DNA: TGTGCCAGTACCGACGGCTACGAGCAGTACTTC.